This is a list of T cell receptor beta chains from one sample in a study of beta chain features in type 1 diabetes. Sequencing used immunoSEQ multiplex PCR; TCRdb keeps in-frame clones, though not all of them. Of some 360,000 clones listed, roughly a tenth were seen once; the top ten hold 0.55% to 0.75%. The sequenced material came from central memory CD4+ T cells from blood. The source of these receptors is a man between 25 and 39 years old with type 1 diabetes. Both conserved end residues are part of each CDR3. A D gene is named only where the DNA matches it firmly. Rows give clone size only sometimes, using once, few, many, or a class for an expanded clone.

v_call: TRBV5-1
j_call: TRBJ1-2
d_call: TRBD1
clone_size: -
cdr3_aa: CASSPQDRGNYGYTF
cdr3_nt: TGCGCCAGCAGCCCCCAGGACAGGGGGAACTATGGCTACACCTTC

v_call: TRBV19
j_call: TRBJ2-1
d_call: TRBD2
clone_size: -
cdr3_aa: CASSILYHNLAGVGNEQFF
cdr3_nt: TGTGCCAGTAGTATTCTATACCACAACCTAGCGGGAGTCGGTAATGAGCAGTTCTTC

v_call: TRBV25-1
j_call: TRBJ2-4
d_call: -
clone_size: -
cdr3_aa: CASSDGTGTKNIQYF
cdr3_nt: TGTGCCAGCAGTGATGGTACAGGGACCAAAAACATTCAGTACTTC

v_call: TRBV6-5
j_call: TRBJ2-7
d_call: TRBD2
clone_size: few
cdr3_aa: CASSYFGGRRTYEQYF
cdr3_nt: TGTGCCAGCAGTTACTTCGGCGGGAGGAGAACCTACGAGCAGTACTTC

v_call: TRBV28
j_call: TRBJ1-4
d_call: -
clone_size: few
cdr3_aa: CASSSAGGFHEKLFF
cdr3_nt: TGTGCCAGCAGTTCCGCCGGGGGGTTTCACGAAAAACTGTTTTTT

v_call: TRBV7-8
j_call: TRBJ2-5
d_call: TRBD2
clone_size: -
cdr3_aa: CASSISGGPGETQYF
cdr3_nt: TGTGCCAGCAGCATCTCGGGAGGGCCGGGGGAGACCCAGTACTTC

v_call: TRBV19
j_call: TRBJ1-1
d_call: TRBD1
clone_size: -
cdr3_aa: CARPGPGQGNTEAFF
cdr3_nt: TGTGCCAGGCCGGGGCCGGGACAGGGAAACACTGAAGCTTTCTTT

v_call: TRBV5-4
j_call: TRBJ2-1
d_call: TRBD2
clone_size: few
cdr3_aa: CASSWTSGDNEQFF
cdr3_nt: TGTGCCAGCAGTTGGACTAGCGGGGACAATGAGCAGTTCTTC

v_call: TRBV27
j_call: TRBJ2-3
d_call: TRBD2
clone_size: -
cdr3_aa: CASRTNSGSSSTDTQYF
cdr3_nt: TGTGCCAGCAGGACCAATAGCGGGAGCTCTAGCACAGATACGCAGTATTTT

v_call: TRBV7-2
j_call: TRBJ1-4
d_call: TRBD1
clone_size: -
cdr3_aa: CASSARRQGGEKLFF
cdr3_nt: TGTGCCAGCAGCGCCCGGAGGCAGGGGGGCGAAAAACTGTTTTTT

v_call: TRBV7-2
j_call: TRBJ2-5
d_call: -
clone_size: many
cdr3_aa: CASSLSRSQETQYF
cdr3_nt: TGTGCCAGCAGTCTTTCGCGGAGCCAAGAGACCCAGTACTTC

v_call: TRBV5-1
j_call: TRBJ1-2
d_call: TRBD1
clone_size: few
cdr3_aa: CASSLEGTGSRSYGYTF
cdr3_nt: TGCGCCAGCAGCTTGGAGGGGACAGGGTCGAGAAGCTATGGCTACACCTTC

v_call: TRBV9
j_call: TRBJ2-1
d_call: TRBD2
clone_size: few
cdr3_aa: CASSVSRLAGASSYNEQFF
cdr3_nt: TGTGCCAGCAGCGTCTCGCGACTAGCGGGAGCCAGCTCCTACAATGAGCAGTTCTTC

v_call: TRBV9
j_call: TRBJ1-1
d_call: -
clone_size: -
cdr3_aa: CASSVRGVGENTEAFF
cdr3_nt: TGTGCCAGCAGCGTGCGGGGAGTTGGTGAGAACACTGAAGCTTTCTTT

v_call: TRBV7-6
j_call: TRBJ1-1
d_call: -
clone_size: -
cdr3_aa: CASTGWRGRTTEAFF
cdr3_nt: TGTGCCAGCACCGGTTGGCGGGGGCGGACCACTGAAGCTTTCTTT

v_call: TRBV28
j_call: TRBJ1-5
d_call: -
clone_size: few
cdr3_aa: CASSAGVGGINQPQHF
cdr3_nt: TGTGCCAGCAGTGCCGGCGTAGGGGGTATCAATCAGCCCCAGCATTTT

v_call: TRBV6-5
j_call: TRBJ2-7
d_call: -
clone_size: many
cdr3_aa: CASSYTGTVPYEQYF
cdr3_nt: TGTGCCAGCAGCTACACCGGGACGGTTCCCTACGAGCAGTACTTC

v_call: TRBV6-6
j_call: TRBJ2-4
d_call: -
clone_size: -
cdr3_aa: CASSGDIPSKNIQYF
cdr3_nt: TGTGCCAGCAGTGGGGACATTCCCTCCAAAAACATTCAGTACTTC

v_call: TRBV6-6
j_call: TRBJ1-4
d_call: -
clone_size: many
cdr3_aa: CASKDTATNEKLFF
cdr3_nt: TGTGCCAGCAAGGACACTGCAACTAATGAAAAACTGTTTTTT

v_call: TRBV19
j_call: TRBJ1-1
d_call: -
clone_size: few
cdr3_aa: CASSSRWTGEGPTEAFF
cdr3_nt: TGTGCCAGTAGTTCTCGGTGGACCGGGGAGGGTCCCACTGAAGCTTTCTTT

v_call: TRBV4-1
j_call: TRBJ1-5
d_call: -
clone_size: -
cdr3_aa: CASSQDVRDGNQPQHF
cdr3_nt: TGCGCCAGCAGCCAAGACGTCAGGGATGGTAATCAGCCCCAGCATTTT

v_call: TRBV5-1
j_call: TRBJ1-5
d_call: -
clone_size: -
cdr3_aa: CASSLGQDQPQHF
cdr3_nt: TGCGCCAGCAGCTTGGGGCAAGATCAGCCCCAGCATTTT

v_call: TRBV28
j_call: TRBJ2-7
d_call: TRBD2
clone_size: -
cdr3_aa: CASSRGGNVGLYEQYF
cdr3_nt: TGTGCCAGCAGCCGGGGGGGAAACGTCGGGCTCTACGAGCAGTACTTC

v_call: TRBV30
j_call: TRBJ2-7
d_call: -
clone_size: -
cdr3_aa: CAWMFTTEQYF
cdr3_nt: TGTGCCTGGATGTTCACCACCGAGCAGTACTTC

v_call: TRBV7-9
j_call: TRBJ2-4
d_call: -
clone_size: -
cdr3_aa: CASSLGISAGAKNIQYF
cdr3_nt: TGTGCCAGCAGCTTAGGGATTAGTGCCGGAGCCAAAAACATTCAGTACTTC

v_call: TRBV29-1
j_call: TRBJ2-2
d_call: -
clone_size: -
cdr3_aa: CSVSQGTTNTGELFF
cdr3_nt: TGCAGCGTTTCTCAGGGTACAACGAACACCGGGGAGCTGTTTTTT

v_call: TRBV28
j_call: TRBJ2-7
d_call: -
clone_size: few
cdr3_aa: CASNTARDEQYF
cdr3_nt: TGTGCCAGCAATACGGCCCGGGACGAGCAGTACTTC

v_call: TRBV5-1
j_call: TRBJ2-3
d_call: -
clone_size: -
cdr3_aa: CASRSGRTSTDTQYF
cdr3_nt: TGCGCCAGCAGGTCGGGGAGAACTAGCACAGATACGCAGTATTTT

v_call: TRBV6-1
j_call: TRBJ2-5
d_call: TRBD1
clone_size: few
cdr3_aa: CASSVQTGTAGETQYF
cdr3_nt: TGTGCCAGCAGTGTCCAGACCGGGACAGCTGGGGAGACCCAGTACTTC

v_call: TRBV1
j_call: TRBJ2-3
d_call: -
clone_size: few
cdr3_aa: CTSSPPPFTDTQYF
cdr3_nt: TGCACCAGCAGCCCCCCACCCTTCACAGATACGCAGTATTTT

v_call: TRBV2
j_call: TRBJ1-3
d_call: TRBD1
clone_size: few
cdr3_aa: CASGKQGAFDTIYF
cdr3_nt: TGTGCCAGCGGAAAACAGGGGGCGTTCGACACCATATATTTT

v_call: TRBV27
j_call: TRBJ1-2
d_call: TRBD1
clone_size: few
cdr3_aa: CASRRPGQDYGYTF
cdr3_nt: TGTGCCAGCAGAAGGCCGGGACAGGACTATGGCTACACCTTC

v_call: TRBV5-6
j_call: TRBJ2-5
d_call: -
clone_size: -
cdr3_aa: CASSPTDETQYF
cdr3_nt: TGTGCCAGCAGTCCGACAGATGAGACCCAGTACTTC

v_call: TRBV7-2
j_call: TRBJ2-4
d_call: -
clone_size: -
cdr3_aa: CASSLWALGSNIQYF
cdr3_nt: TGTGCCAGCAGCTTGTGGGCCTTGGGGAGTAACATTCAGTACTTC

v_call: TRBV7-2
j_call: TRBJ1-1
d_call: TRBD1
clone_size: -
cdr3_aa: CASGGQGGFTEAFF
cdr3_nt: TGTGCCAGCGGCGGACAGGGGGGATTCACTGAAGCTTTCTTT

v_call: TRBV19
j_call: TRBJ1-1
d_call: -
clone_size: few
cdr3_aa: CASKAQAGLNTEAFF
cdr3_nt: TGTGCCAGTAAGGCCCAGGCAGGGTTGAACACTGAAGCTTTCTTT

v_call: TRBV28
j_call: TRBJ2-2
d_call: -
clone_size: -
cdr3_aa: CASSSTGELFF
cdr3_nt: TGTGCCAGCAGTTCCACCGGGGAGCTGTTTTTT

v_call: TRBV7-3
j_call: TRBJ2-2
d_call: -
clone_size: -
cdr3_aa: CASSLEERELFF
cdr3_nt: TGTGCCAGCAGCTTAGAAGAGCGGGAGCTGTTTTTT

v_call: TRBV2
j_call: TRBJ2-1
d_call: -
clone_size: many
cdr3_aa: CASTDNEQFF
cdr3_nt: TGTGCCAGCACGGACAATGAGCAGTTCTTC

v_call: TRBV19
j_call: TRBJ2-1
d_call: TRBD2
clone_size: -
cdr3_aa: CASAGLVNEQFF
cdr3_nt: TGTGCCAGCGCGGGACTAGTAAATGAGCAGTTCTTC

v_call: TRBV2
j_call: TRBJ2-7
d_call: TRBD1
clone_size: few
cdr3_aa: CASSQGQVKSYEQYF
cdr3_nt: TGTGCCAGCAGTCAGGGACAGGTGAAATCCTACGAGCAGTACTTC

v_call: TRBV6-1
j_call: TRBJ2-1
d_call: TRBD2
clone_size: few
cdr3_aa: CAISVGLADYNEQFF
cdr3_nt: TGTGCCATCAGTGTCGGGCTAGCGGACTACAATGAGCAGTTCTTC

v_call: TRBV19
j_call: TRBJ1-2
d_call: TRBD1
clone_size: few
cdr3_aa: CASSSQGGYTF
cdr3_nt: TGTGCCAGTAGTTCACAGGGGGGCTACACCTTC

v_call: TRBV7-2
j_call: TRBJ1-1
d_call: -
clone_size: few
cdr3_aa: CASSLQDTNTEAFF
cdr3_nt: TGTGCCAGCAGCTTACAGGACACGAACACTGAAGCTTTCTTT